This T cell receptor (beta chain) stems from a study of blood T cell repertoires in COVID-19. CDR1 and CDR2 from the germline V gene are MGHDK and SYGVNS. The CDR3 loop spans 13 amino acids. V was clipped by 5 bases and J by 5 bases, with 10 bases between them. Profiling relied on immunoSEQ multiplex PCR, and the TCRdb table lists in-frame clones only, not all of them. The data show about 170,000 clones, around 84% seen once. The receptor was isolated from a man aged 50-60 years with active or convalescent COVID-19. V and J are TRBV25-1 and TRBJ1-5; TRBD1 is a possible D gene (6 bases). The sequenced sample was peripheral blood. CDR3 nucleotide sequence: TGTGCCAGCAGTTTTCCAGGGGATCAGCCCCAGCATTTT. Translation: CASSFPGDQPQHF.